This passage covers 18 T cell receptor beta chains from one sample sequenced in a study of OX40 agonist ivuxolimab in advanced cancers. Data came from immunoSEQ multiplex PCR; TCRdb stores just in-frame clones and leaves some out. The table has around 80,000 clones, around 90% seen once. The material sequenced was CD4+ or CD8+ T cells sorted from blood, taken in a trial of the OX40 agonist ivuxolimab. The receptor source for this set is an adult with an advanced solid tumor such as melanoma, head and neck, liver or kidney cancer.

This chain links TRBV28 with TRBJ1-5; D not certain. Germline CDR1 reads MDHEN; CDR2 reads SYDVKM. Trimming removed 6 bases at V and 1 base at J, with 16 bases between. The CDR3 is 16 amino acids. CDR3 in amino acids: CASRLLKGLSNQPQHF. The CDR3, as DNA: TGTGCCAGCAGATTGCTCAAAGGACTCAGCAATCAGCCCCAGCATTTT.

This chain joins TRBV5-4 and TRBJ1-1; maybe TRBD1 (5 bases). Germline CDR1 SGHNT, CDR2 YYREEE (reference sequence). Deletions cut 2 bases from V and 4 bases from J, with 9 bases between. The CDR3 totals 13 residues. CDR3 residues: CASSFSGGTEAFF. Written as DNA, the CDR3 is TGTGCCAGCAGCTTCTCCGGGGGCACTGAAGCTTTCTTT. Combining the CDR3 with reference TRBV5-4 and TRBJ1-1 gives the whole variable domain ETGVTQSPTHLIKTRGQQVTLRCSSQSGHNTVSWYQQALGQGPQFIFQYYREEENGRGNFPPRFSGLQFPNYSSELNVNALELDDSALYLCASSFSGGTEAFFGQGTRLTVV.

This chain joins TRBV28 and TRBJ1-1; D is unclear. V gave up 3 bases and J gave up 4 bases, with 9 bases separating them. The CDR3 contains 13 residues. Germline V gene data show CDR1 as MDHEN and CDR2 as SYDVKM. In DNA form, the CDR3 reads TGTGCCAGCAGTTTTAGCGGGTCCACTGAAGCTTTCTTT. This encodes CASSFSGSTEAFF.

The V gene is TRBV7-8, the J gene TRBJ2-3, with D possibly TRBD2 on 6 matching bases. V dropped 5 bases and J dropped 5 bases, with 14 bases sitting between them. Germline CDR1 and CDR2: SGHVS and FQNEAQ. The length of the CDR3 is 14 residues. The CDR3 DNA sequence: TGTGCCAGCAGCGGCCCCGGGGGACTAGATACGCAGTATTTT. Amino acid sequence: CASSGPGGLDTQYF.

The J gene is TRBJ2-7, the V gene TRBV7-9; maybe TRBD2 (6 bases). Germline values: CDR1 SEHNR, CDR2 FQNEAQ (reference sequence). Trimming pared 5 bases from V and 7 bases from J, leaving 18 bases between. This CDR3 spans 14 amino acids. The CDR3 nucleotides read TGTGCCAGCAGCCTATTGACGGGAGATCGGGAGCAGTACTTC. Its protein is CASSLLTGDREQYF. The whole variable domain, filled in from reference TRBV7-9 and TRBJ2-7, reads DTGVSQNPRHKITKRGQNVTFRCDPISEHNRLYWYRQTLGQGPEFLTYFQNEAQLEKSRLLSDRFSAERPKGSFSTLEIQRTEQGDSAMYLCASSLLTGDREQYFGPGTRLTVT.

The J gene is TRBJ2-3, the V gene TRBV28; 10 bases fit TRBD1. Germline V gene lookup returns CDR1 MDHEN and CDR2 SYDVKM. Trimming took 5 bases from V and 1 from J; bases not matched to a gene: 6. The length of the CDR3 is 16 residues. The CDR3 loop is CASSTSGTGGTDTQYF. The CDR3 region has the DNA TGTGCCAGCAGTACCTCCGGGACAGGGGGCACAGATACGCAGTATTTT.

This rearrangement joins TRBV10-3 to TRBJ1-6, with TRBD1 matching over 8 bases. CDR1 ENHRY and CDR2 SYGVKD come from the germline V gene. V dropped 4 bases and J dropped 7; count of bases not matched to a gene: 6. CDR3 size: 15 residues. The CDR3 spells CAISAGQGVNSPLHF. In DNA, the CDR3 is TGTGCCATCAGTGCCGGACAGGGTGTCAATTCACCCCTCCACTTT.

This clone turned up a few times. This chain joins TRBV6-1 and TRBJ1-2, with D possibly TRBD1 on 5 matching bases. V was clipped by 5 bases and J by 4 bases, with 8 bases between them. Germline V gene lookup returns CDR1 MNHNS and CDR2 SASEGT. CDR3 length: 12 amino acids. The CDR3 DNA follows: TGTGCCAGCAGTAGGGACTTCTATGGCTACACCTTC. Its translation is CASSRDFYGYTF.

The chain links TRBV18 to TRBJ1-1; D gene uncertain. Germline CDR1 is KGHSH and CDR2 is LQKENI. V was cut by 3 bases and J by 4 bases, with 15 bases left in between. The CDR3 is 15 amino acids. This CDR3 reads CASSPQPGRGTEAFF. The CDR3 DNA reads as TGTGCCAGCTCACCGCAGCCAGGACGTGGCACTGAAGCTTTCTTT.

V is TRBV7-9 and J is TRBJ1-1, with 8 bases identical to TRBD1. This CDR3 is 14 amino acids long. J gave up 7 bases and V 3 bases, and 7 bases lay outside the gene matches. CDR1 and CDR2 (germline): SEHNR, FQNEAQ (reference sequence). This CDR3 is CASSFTDRGHEAFF. The CDR3 DNA reads as TGTGCCAGCAGCTTTACAGACAGGGGTCATGAAGCTTTCTTT.

The V gene is TRBV15, the J gene TRBJ2-5, with a tentative D call TRBD1 (6 bases). Germline values: CDR1 LNHNV, CDR2 YYDKDF (reference sequence). This CDR3 has 15 residues. Trimming shortened V by 3 bases and J by 1 base, and 12 bases separated the two germline ends. CDR3 residues: CATSRTGHLQETQYF. For the CDR3, the DNA is TGTGCCACCAGCAGGACGGGACACCTCCAAGAGACCCAGTACTTC.

The V call is TRBV5-1, the J call TRBJ2-5, with D possibly matching TRBD1 (5 bases). CDR3 length: 14 amino acids. Deletions cut 0 bases from V and 5 bases from J, with 11 bases between. CDR1 and CDR2 (germline): SGHRS, YFSETQ. CDR3 sequence reads: CASSLVSRVETQYF. The CDR3 coding sequence is TGCGCCAGCAGCTTGGTAAGCAGGGTGGAGACCCAGTACTTC.

The gene calls are TRBV2 and TRBJ1-6; no reliable D call. Trimming stripped 8 bases from V and 7 bases from J, with 15 bases between. The CDR3 is 14 amino acids. Germline-derived CDR1 and CDR2 are SNHLY and FYNNEI. This CDR3 is CASYVEGSNSPLHF. CDR3 bases: TGTGCCAGCTACGTGGAGGGTTCGAATTCACCCCTCCACTTT.

The chain employs TRBV19 and TRBJ2-2; a weak D match, TRBD2 (6 bases). Germline V gene sequence: CDR1 LNHDA, CDR2 SQIVND (reference sequence). The ends were cut back, 3 bases at V and 5 bases at J, with 13 bases in the middle. CDR3 length: 15 amino acids. The CDR3 bases are TGTGCCAGTAGTATCCCGGGAGCACAAACCGGGGAGCTGTTTTTT. It yields the protein CASSIPGAQTGELFF.

The chain recombines TRBV11-2 with TRBJ1-3, with a possible D match to TRBD1 (5 bases). Trimming stripped 5 bases from V and 10 bases from J, with 15 bases between. Per germline, CDR1 SGHAT and CDR2 FQNNGV. The CDR3 totals 13 residues. Here the CDR3 DNA reads TGTGCCAGCAGCCGTAGACGTGGACAAACCATATATTTT. It encodes CASSRRRGQTIYF.

This clone was counted once. This sequence joins TRBV11-2 and TRBJ2-1; 7 nucleotides align to TRBD1. After removal of 5 bases from V and 10 bases from J, the junction contained 2 bases not matched to a gene. The germline gives CDR1 SGHAT, CDR2 FQNNGV. CDR3 length equals 11 residues. The CDR3, as DNA: TGTGCCAGCAGCCGGACAGGAGAGCAGTTCTTC. This codes for CASSRTGEQFF. Supplemented by reference TRBV11-2 and TRBJ2-1, the full variable domain reads EAGVAQSPRYKIIEKRQSVAFWCNPISGHATLYWYQQILGQGPKLLIQFQNNGVVDDSQLPKDRFSAERLKGVDSTLKIQPAKLEDSAVYLCASSRTGEQFFGPGTRLTVL.

The chain carries TRBV5-6 and TRBJ1-2; D perhaps matches TRBD1 (6 bases). The CDR3 length is 13 residues. The V gene lost 5 bases and the J gene lost 3 bases, with 11 bases spanning the gap. CDR1 and CDR2 from the germline V gene are SGHDT and YYEEEE. For the CDR3, the DNA is TGTGCCAGCAGTTCCGGGACATACTATGGCTACACCTTC. Protein sequence: CASSSGTYYGYTF. Full variable domain (missing parts from reference TRBV5-6 and TRBJ1-2): DAGVTQSPTHLIKTRGQQVTLRCSPKSGHDTVSWYQQALGQGPQFIFQYYEEEERQRGNFPDRFSGHQFPNYSSELNVNALLLGDSALYLCASSSGTYYGYTFGSGTRLTVV.

The CDR3 region has the DNA TGTGCCAGCAGTGAGGTGGACACTGAAGCTTTCTTT. Translation gives CASSEVDTEAFF. The genes are TRBV28 and TRBJ1-1; no definite D call. The V gene lost 5 bases and the J gene lost 3 bases, with 7 bases spanning the gap. This CDR3 has 12 amino acids. Germline loops: CDR1 MDHEN, CDR2 SYDVKM.